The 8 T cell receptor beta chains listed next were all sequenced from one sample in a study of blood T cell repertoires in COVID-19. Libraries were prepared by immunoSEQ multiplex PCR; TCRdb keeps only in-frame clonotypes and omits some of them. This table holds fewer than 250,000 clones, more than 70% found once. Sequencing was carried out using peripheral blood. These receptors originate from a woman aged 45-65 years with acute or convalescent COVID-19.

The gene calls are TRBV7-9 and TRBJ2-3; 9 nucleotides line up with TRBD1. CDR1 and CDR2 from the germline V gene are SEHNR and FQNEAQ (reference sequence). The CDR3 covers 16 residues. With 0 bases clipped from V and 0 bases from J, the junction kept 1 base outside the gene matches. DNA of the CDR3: TGTGCCAGCAGCTTAGCCGGGACAGGGAGCACAGATACGCAGTATTTT. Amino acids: CASSLAGTGSTDTQYF.

The CDR3 nucleotides are TGTGCCAGTAGTATCGACTCAACCTCAGCACACAATGAGCAGTTCTTC. Translation: CASSIDSTSAHNEQFF. The chain has TRBV19 and TRBJ2-1; no definite D call. Trimming stripped 3 bases from V and 5 bases from J, with 17 bases between. CDR1 and CDR2 from the germline V gene are LNHDA and SQIVND (reference sequence). This CDR3 has 16 residues.

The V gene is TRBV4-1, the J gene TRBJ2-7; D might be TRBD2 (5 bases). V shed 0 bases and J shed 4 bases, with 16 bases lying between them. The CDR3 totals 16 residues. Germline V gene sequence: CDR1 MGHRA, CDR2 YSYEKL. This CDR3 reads CASSQDTSGARYEQYF. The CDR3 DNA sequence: TGCGCCAGCAGCCAAGACACCAGCGGAGCTCGTTACGAGCAGTACTTC.

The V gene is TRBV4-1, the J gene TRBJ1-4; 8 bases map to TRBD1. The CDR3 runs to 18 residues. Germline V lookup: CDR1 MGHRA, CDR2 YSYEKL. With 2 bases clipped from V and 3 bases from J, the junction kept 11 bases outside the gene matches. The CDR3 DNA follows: TGCGCCAGCAGCCAACATAAGGCAGGGGGCCTTTCTAATGAAAAACTGTTTTTT. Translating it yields CASSQHKAGGLSNEKLFF.

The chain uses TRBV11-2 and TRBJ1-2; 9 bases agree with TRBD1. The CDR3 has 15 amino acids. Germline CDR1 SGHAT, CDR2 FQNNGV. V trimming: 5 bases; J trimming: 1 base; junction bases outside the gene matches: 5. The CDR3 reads CASSRTGALNYGYTF. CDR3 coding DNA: TGTGCCAGCAGCCGGACAGGGGCCCTTAACTATGGCTACACCTTC. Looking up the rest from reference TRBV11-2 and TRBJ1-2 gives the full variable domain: EAGVAQSPRYKIIEKRQSVAFWCNPISGHATLYWYQQILGQGPKLLIQFQNNGVVDDSQLPKDRFSAERLKGVDSTLKIQPAKLEDSAVYLCASSRTGALNYGYTFGSGTRLTVV.

In DNA, the CDR3 is TGTGCCATCAGTGAAGGTGGCGAGGGGGCCTACGAGCAGTACTTC. Translated, it gives CAISEGGEGAYEQYF. The rearrangement joins TRBV10-3 to TRBJ2-7; a weak D match, TRBD1 (6 bases). The CDR3 spans 15 residues. Germline values: CDR1 ENHRY, CDR2 SYGVKD. V was cut by 3 bases and J by 2 bases, with 14 bases left in between.

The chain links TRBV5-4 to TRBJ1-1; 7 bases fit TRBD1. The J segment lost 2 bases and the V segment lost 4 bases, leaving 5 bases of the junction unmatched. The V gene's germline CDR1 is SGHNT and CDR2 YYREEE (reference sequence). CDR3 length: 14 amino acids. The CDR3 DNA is TGTGCCAGCAGCAGAGACAGGGTTAACACTGAAGCTTTCTTT. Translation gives CASSRDRVNTEAFF. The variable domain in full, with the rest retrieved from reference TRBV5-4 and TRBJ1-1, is ETGVTQSPTHLIKTRGQQVTLRCSSQSGHNTVSWYQQALGQGPQFIFQYYREEENGRGNFPPRFSGLQFPNYSSELNVNALELDDSALYLCASSRDRVNTEAFFGQGTRLTVV.

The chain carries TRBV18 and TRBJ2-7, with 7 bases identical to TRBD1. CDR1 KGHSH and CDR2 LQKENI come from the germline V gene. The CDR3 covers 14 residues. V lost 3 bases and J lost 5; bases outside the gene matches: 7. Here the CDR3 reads CASSPYRGDNEQYF. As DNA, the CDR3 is TGTGCCAGCTCACCTTACAGGGGAGACAACGAGCAGTACTTC.